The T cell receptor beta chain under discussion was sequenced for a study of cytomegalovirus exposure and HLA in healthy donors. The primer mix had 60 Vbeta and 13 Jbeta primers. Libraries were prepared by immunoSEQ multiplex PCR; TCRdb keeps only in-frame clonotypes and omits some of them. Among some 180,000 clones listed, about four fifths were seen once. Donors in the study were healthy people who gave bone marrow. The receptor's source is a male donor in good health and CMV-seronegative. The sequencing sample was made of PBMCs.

DNA of the CDR3: TGTGCCAGCAGTCCCGGGACTAGCGGGGGGGCCGATGAGCAGTTCTTC. This gives the protein CASSPGTSGGADEQFF. J is TRBJ2-1 and V is TRBV6-4; 16 bases are a match to TRBD2. The CDR3 has 16 residues. CDR1 and CDR2 (germline): MRHNA, SNTAGT. With 5 bases clipped from V and 8 bases from J, the junction kept 6 bases outside the gene matches.